The entry below describes one T cell receptor (beta chain). The entry originates in a study of OX40 agonist ivuxolimab in advanced cancers. For the study at large: Patients undergoing dose escalation presented with hepatocellular carcinoma, melanoma, renal cell or head and neck cancer.

V was cut by 6 bases and J by 1 base, with 12 bases left in between. The CDR3 extends over 14 amino acids. CDR1 and CDR2 (germline): KGHSH, LQKENI. Patients with a history of autoimmune disease or on systemic immunosuppression were excluded. Generated by immunoSEQ multiplex PCR, the TCRdb table keeps only in-frame clones and is missing some. Here the sample spans about 150,000 clones, about 92% being singletons. The TCR originated in an adult with an advanced solid tumor such as melanoma, head and neck, liver or kidney cancer. The rearrangement joins TRBV18 to TRBJ1-1; D gene unclear. This specimen consisted of CD4+ or CD8+ T cells sorted from blood, obtained in a trial of the OX40 agonist ivuxolimab. The CDR3 protein is CASSPGPGNTEAFF. The DNA of the CDR3 is TGTGCCAGCTCGCCGGGTCCTGGGAACACTGAAGCTTTCTTT.